This T cell receptor (beta chain) was identified during a study of vaccination effects on CD4 cells after COVID-19 (dated by TCRdb to between 2021 and 2023). Background for the entire study: Across the study, the median time from the second dose to post-vaccine sampling was 72 days (range 14 to 241). SARS-CoV-2 spike-specific CD4+ TCR repertoires from before and after mRNA vaccination were compared in COVID-19 convalescent patients and in infection-naive vaccine recipients. The Oncomine TCR Beta short-read assay on an Illumina iSeq 100 was used to sequence cultures from other donors in the study. The full study included around ten COVID-19 convalescent patients and several SARS-CoV-2-naive healthy vaccine recipients. The full study reports these points: Limitations of the study were the small number of convalescent patients and the absence of early post-infection timepoints. Both infection-induced and vaccine-induced clones contracted markedly at late post-vaccination timepoints, which is consistent with waning T cell responses. In healthy vaccine recipients, vaccine-induced clones were almost all SARS-CoV-2 mono-reactive, with only 1 of 255 cross-reactive with common cold coronaviruses.

The receptor library was made with the immunoSEQ multiplex PCR assay. TCR beta CDR3 sequencing was performed on DNA from the cultured, isolated CD4+ T cells. In the source study's methods: The analysis removed non-productive TCR sequences, trimmed reads to the CDR3 region, and retained only CDR3s that were 7 or more amino acids long. The MANAFEST web app was used to identify antigen-specific clonotypes by comparing expansion in peptide wells with expansion in reference cultures. To be called positive, a clone needed expansion at FDR<0.05 compared with the reference and with all other wells, an odds ratio greater than 5, and a frequency greater than 0.1% in two replicate wells. A clonotype was called cross-reactive if it was significantly expanded both in SARS-CoV-2 spike wells and in at least one common cold coronavirus spike condition. CDR3 similarity was assessed by Levenshtein distance using the stringdist R package, and unrooted trees were constructed with ape in R 3.6.1. TCRdb took over this immuneACCESS table, retaining in-frame rearrangements with V and J assigned. Such tables are incomplete; in checked studies, under half of the missing clones stem from an unresolved V gene, and the remainder is unexplained. V and J calls and clone size are copied from that table; D and trimming were computed from the DNA. The sample contains about 29,000 clones, under 85% of them found a single time. Roughly 17% of the sample belongs to the ten largest clones.

In the case of this clone: Its antigen remains unidentified. Nothing much larger sits one base from this clone, and base qualities are not available.

CDR1 and CDR2 (MNHNY, SVGAGI) derive from the germline V gene (reference sequence). V is pared back by 2 bases and J by 1 base, with 9 bases lying between the germline termini. The CDR3 contains 15 residues, cysteine and phenylalanine counted. The DNA shown is the 45-base CDR3, in frame from base 1. The ViraFEST assay stimulated PBMC with viral peptide pools and then used TCR sequencing to identify antigen-specific CD4+ T cell clonotypes by expansion. After about 9 days of culture, CD4+ T cells were isolated with the EasySep CD4+ T cell isolation kit. Participants received two doses of either the BNT162b2 or the mRNA-1273 mRNA SARS-CoV-2 vaccine. Negative nucleocapsid antibody results before and after vaccination confirmed that the healthy vaccine recipients had no prior SARS-CoV-2 infection. Approximately 2 million PBMC per well were cultured in IMDM with 5% human AB serum, 10 IU/ml IL-2 and gentamicin, plus 10 ug/ml peptides. On days 3 and 7, half of the culture medium was replaced with fresh IL-2-containing medium. Unless noted otherwise, every peptide stimulation condition was cultured in triplicate wells. PBMC were separated from whole blood using Ficoll-Paque Plus gradient centrifugation and were then either cryopreserved at -140C or used fresh. The overlapping peptide pools covered the spike proteins of SARS-CoV-2 and of the common cold coronaviruses HCoV-NL63, HCoV-OC43 and HCoV-229E. The QIAamp micro DNA kit was used to extract genomic DNA from the cultured CD4+ T cells.

The sequence came from a human donor who received a COVID-19 vaccine. The input for sequencing was CD4+ T cells from PBMCs cultured with HCoV-OC43 spike peptides, taken after COVID-19 vaccination. What the cell subset or site label conveys for this sample: HCoV-OC43 spike overlapping peptide pool stimulation. The V and J segments used are TRBV6-6 and TRBJ2-1; a weak D assignment points to TRBD1 (6 bases agree). The bases are TGTGCCAGCAGTTACGAACAGGGTTCCTACAATGAGCAGTTCTTC. It specifies CASSYEQGSYNEQFF.